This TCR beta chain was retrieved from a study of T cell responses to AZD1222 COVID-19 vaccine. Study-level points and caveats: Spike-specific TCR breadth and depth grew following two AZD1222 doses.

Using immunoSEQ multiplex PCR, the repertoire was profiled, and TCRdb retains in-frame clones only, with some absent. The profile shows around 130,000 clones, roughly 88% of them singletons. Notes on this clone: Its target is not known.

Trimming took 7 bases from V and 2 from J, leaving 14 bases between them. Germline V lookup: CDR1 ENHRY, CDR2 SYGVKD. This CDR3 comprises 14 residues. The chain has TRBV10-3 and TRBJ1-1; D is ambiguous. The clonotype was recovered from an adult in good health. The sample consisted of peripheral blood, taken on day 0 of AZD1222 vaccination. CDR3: CAIKLDGRNTEAFF. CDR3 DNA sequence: TGTGCCATCAAGTTGGACGGACGTAACACTGAAGCTTTCTTT.